Following are 27 T cell receptor beta chains from one sample sequenced in a study of cytomegalovirus exposure and HLA in healthy donors. This table comes from immunoSEQ multiplex PCR, and its TCRdb copy is limited to in-frame clones, with some not included. The sample consists of over 110,000 clones, approximately 87% of them appearing once. The material sequenced was PBMCs. These receptors came from a man between 18 and 29 years old in good health and CMV-seronegative.

The V gene is TRBV4-1, the J gene TRBJ1-4; 7 bases match TRBD1. CDR1 is MGHRA, CDR2 YSYEKL, per germline. The ends lost 8 bases at V and 6 bases at J; junction bases unmatched: 6. The CDR3 consists of 13 residues. For the CDR3, the DNA is TGCGCCAGCGAGACAGGGACAGATGAAAAACTGTTTTTT. Translated, it gives CASETGTDEKLFF.

The chain carries TRBV14 and TRBJ1-1, with TRBD1 identical over 10 bases. V gave up 2 bases and J gave up 4 bases; unmatched junction bases: 4. Germline V gene sequence: CDR1 SGHDN, CDR2 FVKESK. This CDR3 has 15 amino acids. CDR3 sequence: CASSQLGQGGTEAFF. CDR3 DNA: TGTGCCAGCAGCCAACTAGGACAGGGGGGCACTGAAGCTTTCTTT.

The chain carries TRBV5-4 and TRBJ1-2; D may be TRBD1 (6 bases). This CDR3 has 16 amino acids. The V gene lost 4 bases and the J gene lost 1 base, with 17 bases spanning the gap. Looked up from germline, CDR1 is SGHNT and CDR2 is YYREEE (reference sequence). The CDR3: CASSGAAGTNNYGYTF. The CDR3 DNA reads TGTGCCAGCAGCGGAGCGGCCGGGACAAATAACTATGGCTACACCTTC.

V is TRBV14 and J is TRBJ2-3, with D possibly TRBD1 on 6 matching bases. The V end was cut by 1 base, the J end by 1 base, with 6 bases between. Germline lookup yields CDR1 SGHDN and CDR2 FVKESK. The CDR3 runs to 14 residues. Here the CDR3 reads CASSQGQGTDTQYF. The DNA for the CDR3 is TGTGCCAGCAGCCAAGGACAGGGCACAGATACGCAGTATTTT.

The CDR3 loop reads CASRPGSVGPQHF. The CDR3 DNA reads as TGTGCCAGCAGGCCGGGGTCAGTAGGGCCCCAGCATTTT. The chain has TRBV2 and TRBJ1-5, with D unresolved. Germline CDR1 and CDR2: SNHLY and FYNNEI. The CDR3 consists of 13 residues. The V and J ends lost 6 bases and 9 bases respectively, with 15 bases between them.

Many counts were recorded for this clone. The junction departs from the called germline gene at one end, perhaps through a read error. The chain has TRBV5-1 and TRBJ2-7, with TRBD2 matching 14 bases. This CDR3 spans 14 amino acids. Germline CDR1 SGHRS, CDR2 YFSETQ. As DNA, the CDR3 is TGCGCCAGCAGCTTGGGACTAGCGGGAGGGCAGCCTCTCTTC. Translated, it gives CASSLGLAGGQPLF.

This chain connects TRBV27 to TRBJ2-7, with 12 bases fitting TRBD1. CDR1 is MNHEY, CDR2 SMNVEV, per germline (reference sequence). With V trimmed by 6 bases and J by 4 bases, 10 bases remained unmatched. The CDR3 extends over 16 amino acids. The CDR3 nucleotides are TGTGCCAGCAGACCGGGACAGGGGGCGCCGACTTACGAGCAGTACTTC. It specifies CASRPGQGAPTYEQYF.

This clone occurred a few times. The chain is built from TRBV6-5 and TRBJ1-3; tentatively, D is TRBD1 (5 bases). The germline V gene encodes CDR1 MNHEY and CDR2 SVGAGI. The CDR3 runs to 14 residues. The V end was cut by 2 bases, the J end by 4 bases, with 9 bases between. This CDR3 reads CASSYRAGGNTIYF. In nucleotides, the CDR3 is TGTGCCAGCAGTTACCGTGCAGGGGGAAACACCATATATTTT.

The V call is TRBV27, the J call TRBJ2-7, with D perhaps TRBD2 (6 bases). Germline loops: CDR1 MNHEY, CDR2 SMNVEV (reference sequence). Trimming pared 3 bases from V and 7 bases from J, leaving 19 bases between. This CDR3 region has 15 residues. The CDR3 spells CASSFSMPRGWEQYF. DNA of the CDR3: TGTGCCAGCAGTTTCAGCATGCCCCGGGGGTGGGAGCAGTACTTC.

J is TRBJ2-2 and V is TRBV15; 7 bases match TRBD2. The CDR3 is 14 residues long. Germline CDR1 and CDR2: LNHNV and YYDKDF (reference sequence). After removal of 8 bases from V and 3 bases from J, the junction contained 6 bases not matched to a gene. DNA for the CDR3: TGTGCCACCGCCGGGACTAAGGACACCGGGGAGCTGTTTTTT. This gives the protein CATAGTKDTGELFF. Full variable domain (missing parts from reference TRBV15 and TRBJ2-2): DAMVIQNPRYQVTQFGKPVTLSCSQTLNHNVMYWYQQKSSQAPKLLFHYYDKDFNNEADTPDNFQSRRPNTSFCFLDIRSPGLGDTAMYLCATAGTKDTGELFFGEGSRLTVL.

The chain carries TRBV11-2 and TRBJ2-5; 7 bases align to TRBD2. V dropped 3 bases and J dropped 3; count of bases not matched to a gene: 4. The CDR3 covers 14 residues. Germline CDR1 reads SGHAT; CDR2 reads FQNNGV. The CDR3 DNA is TGTGCCAGCAGCTTGGGGAGGGTCAAAGAGACCCAGTACTTC. Its protein product is CASSLGRVKETQYF.

This rearrangement joins TRBV7-8 to TRBJ1-4, with TRBD1 as a possible D gene (6 bases). The V end lost 0 bases, the J end lost 12 bases, and 20 bases lay between the germline ends. The germline gives CDR1 SGHVS, CDR2 FQNEAQ. The CDR3 runs 16 residues. This chain's CDR3 is CASSLASGPVGAELFF. As DNA, the CDR3 is TGTGCCAGCAGCTTAGCCTCTGGTCCTGTGGGGGCCGAACTGTTTTTT.

The gene calls are TRBV2 and TRBJ2-3; 9 bases align to TRBD1. Per germline, CDR1 SNHLY and CDR2 FYNNEI. The CDR3 runs 13 residues. The V gene end was trimmed by 8 bases and the J gene end by 11 bases; junction bases not matched to a gene: 11. CDR3 residues: CASSSGGQGLQYF. The CDR3 DNA is TGTGCCAGCTCTTCGGGGGGACAGGGTCTGCAGTATTTT.

V and J are TRBV9 and TRBJ2-1, with D perhaps matching TRBD2 (6 bases). The CDR3 is 15 residues long. Germline V lookup: CDR1 SGDLS, CDR2 YYNGEE. Trimming left V 5 bases short and J 4 bases short, with 16 bases between. CDR3 bases: TGTGCCAGCAGTGCTCGTTTGGCGGGGTACAATGAGCAGTTCTTC. Residues: CASSARLAGYNEQFF.

The rearrangement links TRBV18 to TRBJ2-1, with 8 bases identical to TRBD1. Trimming at V came to 6 bases and at J to 0 bases, leaving 4 bases not matched to a gene. Germline CDR1 and CDR2: KGHSH and LQKENI. The CDR3 has 15 residues. The DNA of the CDR3 is TGTGCCAGCTCCAACCAGGGGGCCTCCTACAATGAGCAGTTCTTC. Encoded protein: CASSNQGASYNEQFF.

The chain is built from TRBV5-6 and TRBJ2-4; 9 nucleotides match TRBD1. The CDR3 contains 15 residues. Unmatched junction bases numbered 8, after V lost 4 bases and J lost 6 bases. The V gene's germline CDR1 is SGHDT and CDR2 YYEEEE. The CDR3 DNA follows: TGTGCCAGCAGCGGACAGGGGAGGTTTAGAAACATTCAGTACTTC. The encoded protein is CASSGQGRFRNIQYF.

This clone was seen a single time. This rearrangement joins TRBV18 to TRBJ2-7, with TRBD2 identical over 14 bases. V lost 3 bases and J lost 3; bases outside the gene matches: 1. The CDR3 covers 15 residues. Germline assignment: CDR1 KGHSH and CDR2 LQKENI. Here the CDR3 DNA reads TGTGCCAGCTCACCGGGACTAGCGGGAGTCTACGAGCAGTACTTC. Translating gives CASSPGLAGVYEQYF.

The chain carries TRBV28 and TRBJ1-4; D is ambiguous. Germline V CDR1 and CDR2: MDHEN, SYDVKM. The CDR3 runs 15 residues. V shed 5 bases and J shed 6 bases, with 16 bases lying between them. The CDR3 here is CASSPASLGDEKLFF. DNA for the CDR3: TGTGCCAGCAGTCCAGCCTCCCTGGGAGATGAAAAACTGTTTTTT.

The rearrangement links TRBV15 to TRBJ2-1; 9 positions match TRBD2. Looked up from germline, CDR1 is LNHNV and CDR2 is YYDKDF (reference sequence). The V and J ends lost 1 base and 9 bases, in that order; junction bases with no gene match: 10. This CDR3 contains 16 residues. The DNA for the CDR3 is TGTGCCACCAGCAGAGGAGGGGCGGGAGGGCCAATTGAGCAGTTCTTC. The encoded protein is CATSRGGAGGPIEQFF.

The genes are TRBV27 and TRBJ2-7, with a tentative D call TRBD1 (5 bases). There are 11 residues in the CDR3. V gave up 6 bases and J gave up 7 bases, with 10 bases separating them. The germline V gene has CDR1 MNHEY and CDR2 SMNVEV (reference sequence). CDR3 protein: CASRTVLEQYF. For the CDR3, the DNA is TGTGCCAGCAGGACAGTGTTAGAGCAGTACTTC.

V and J are TRBV5-6 and TRBJ1-2; 9 bases align to TRBD1. The CDR3 length is 16 residues. The junction had 10 bases not matched to a gene; V was cut back by 4 bases and J by 3 bases. Germline assignment: CDR1 SGHDT and CDR2 YYEEEE. CDR3 amino acids: CASSRGQGRFDYGYTF. In DNA, the CDR3 is TGTGCCAGCAGCCGGGGACAGGGAAGGTTTGACTATGGCTACACCTTC.

The chain has TRBV27 and TRBJ2-7; maybe TRBD2 (6 bases). The CDR3 is 17 amino acids. V lost 4 bases, J lost 0 bases, and 19 bases lay in between. Germline lookup yields CDR1 MNHEY and CDR2 SMNVEV (reference sequence). The CDR3 DNA reads TGTGCCAGCAGTTCTAATTCGCGGGACGCCCTCTCCTACGAGCAGTACTTC. Encoded protein: CASSSNSRDALSYEQYF.

The chain is built from TRBV5-6 and TRBJ2-2, with TRBD2 matching over 13 bases. The ends lost 3 bases at V and 4 bases at J; junction bases unmatched: 6. The germline gives CDR1 SGHDT, CDR2 YYEEEE. The CDR3 has 17 amino acids. The CDR3 loop reads CASSWGTSGIFTGELFF. The CDR3 bases are TGTGCCAGCAGCTGGGGGACTAGCGGGATTTTCACCGGGGAGCTGTTTTTT.

The J gene is TRBJ2-2, the V gene TRBV2; D ambiguous. The CDR3 is 13 residues long. The V gene's germline CDR1 is SNHLY and CDR2 FYNNEI. The germline V and J ends were trimmed by 5 bases and 5 bases, with 9 bases remaining between them. The DNA for the CDR3 is TGTGCCAGCAGTTCTTACGGGACCGGGGAGCTGTTTTTT. Translation: CASSSYGTGELFF.

This clone was detected only a few times. The chain employs TRBV2 and TRBJ1-5; D perhaps matches TRBD1 (6 bases). The CDR3 has 15 amino acids. The V gene's germline CDR1 is SNHLY and CDR2 FYNNEI. V was shortened by 6 bases and J by 3 bases, with 15 bases between the two germline ends. CDR3 sequence: CASRGLRGPNQPQHF. The CDR3 DNA reads as TGTGCCAGCAGGGGCCTCAGGGGTCCCAATCAGCCCCAGCATTTT. Full variable domain (remainder filled in from reference TRBV2 and TRBJ1-5): EPEVTQTPSHQVTQMGQEVILRCVPISNHLYFYWYRQILGQKVEFLVSFYNNEISEKSEIFDDQFSVERPDGSNFTLKIRSTKLEDSAMYFCASRGLRGPNQPQHFGDGTRLSIL.

The chain employs TRBV6-1 and TRBJ2-7; the match to TRBD1 covers 10 bases. Looked up from germline, CDR1 is MNHNS and CDR2 is SASEGT. The CDR3 runs to 14 residues. Trimming at V came to 6 bases and at J to 7 bases, leaving 9 bases not matched to a gene. Here the CDR3 reads CASRPGQGVREQYF. The CDR3 coding sequence is TGTGCCAGCAGACCAGGACAGGGGGTCAGGGAGCAGTACTTC.

The chain employs TRBV2 and TRBJ1-4, with 10 bases matching TRBD1. V lost 6 bases, J lost 8 bases, and 9 bases stayed unmatched. Germline V gene sequence: CDR1 SNHLY, CDR2 FYNNEI. The CDR3 is 15 amino acids. The CDR3 is CASSDLDRGWEKLFF. CDR3 nucleotide sequence: TGTGCCAGCAGCGACCTGGACAGGGGGTGGGAAAAACTGTTTTTT. The full variable domain, its missing parts supplied by reference TRBV2 and TRBJ1-4, is EPEVTQTPSHQVTQMGQEVILRCVPISNHLYFYWYRQILGQKVEFLVSFYNNEISEKSEIFDDQFSVERPDGSNFTLKIRSTKLEDSAMYFCASSDLDRGWEKLFFGSGTQLSVL.